A single sample gave rise to the 26 T cell receptor beta chains below, sequenced in a study of tumor-infiltrating lymphocytes in primary liver carcinoma (dated by TCRdb to 2017 to 2019). TCRdb records Illumina HiSeq 2500 as the sequencer. Using a constant-region primer and ProtoScript II reverse transcriptase, TCRbeta-specific cDNA was reverse-transcribed from approximately 0.5 ug total RNA. Construction of the TCRbeta libraries relied on three nested rounds of multiplex PCR, following a slightly modified ARM-PCR procedure. Each of the first two PCR rounds ran for roughly 9 cycles using multiplex TRBV1-TRBV30 forward primers together with a Cbeta reverse primer. Through fastp at Q25 and MiXCR, TCRdb rebuilt clones from the public reads, retaining in-frame beta chains. Records with the same CDR3 protein are collapsed into one entry carrying the most frequent genes and DNA. A total of about 330,000 distinct CDR3 sequences appear in this sample, roughly two thirds of them only once. The ten largest clones take up about 6% of the sample.

Blood RNA was extracted from unsorted whole blood using TRIzol reagent, and germline DNA was obtained with the DNeasy Blood & Tissue kit. The sequenced material came from peripheral blood. The source is a man aged 40-55 years with primary liver carcinoma and hepatitis B virus infection.

This chain uses TRBV6-1 with TRBJ2-7; no clear D gene. CDR3 length: 14 residues. Germline CDR1 is MNHNS and CDR2 is SASEGT. V was pared by 3 bases and J by 4 bases, with 13 bases between. The CDR3 here is CASSEQNLEYEQYF. CDR3 nucleotide sequence: TGTGCCAGCAGTGAGCAGAACCTCGAGTACGAGCAGTACTTC.

This clonotype was observed a handful of times. V gene TRBV28 combines with J gene TRBJ1-2; D is unresolved. Between the trimmed V and J ends, which lost 10 bases and 8 bases, there was a span of 11 bases. Germline assignment: CDR1 MDHEN and CDR2 SYDVKM. The CDR3 has 10 amino acids. Here the CDR3 reads CATLGEGYTF. The CDR3 nucleotides read TGTGCCACCCTCGGGGAGGGCTACACCTTC.

Notes on this clonotype: With a much larger clone just one base away, this may be a read error. V and J are TRBV4-2 and TRBJ2-5, with D hard to call. Germline-derived CDR1 and CDR2 are LGHNA and YNFKEQ. This CDR3 has 15 residues. V was trimmed by 5 bases and J by 0 bases, leaving 13 bases between them. The DNA for the CDR3 is TGTGCCAGCAGCGACACCGGGCAGAACCAAGAGACCCAGTACTTC. Protein product: CASSDTGQNQETQYF.

At least ten counts were recorded for this clonotype. V usage is TRBV4-3 and J usage is TRBJ2-1, with 7 bases fitting TRBD2. After removal of 8 bases from V and 2 bases from J, the junction contained 12 bases not matched to a gene. CDR3 length: 16 residues. CDR1 LGHNA and CDR2 YSLEER come from the germline V gene. CDR3 sequence (DNA): TGCGCCAGCTCCCGGCACGGGAGGACCCCCTACAATGAGCAGTTCTTC. Translating gives CASSRHGRTPYNEQFF.

In the case of this clonotype: A much larger clonotype is one base distant, so this may be a read error. Here the CDR3 DNA reads TGCGCCAGCAGCTTGGTCGGGAGAGGCACAGATAGGCAGTATTTT. The encoded protein is CASSLVGRGTDRQYF. The chain links TRBV5-1 to TRBJ2-3, with D possibly being TRBD2 (6 bases). CDR3 length: 15 residues. Per germline, CDR1 SGHRS and CDR2 YFSETQ.

With respect to this clonotype: One junction end does not reproduce the germline sequence, and a read error may be involved. The gene calls are TRBV11-2 and TRBJ2-3, with D possibly being TRBD2 (6 bases). This CDR3 contains 14 residues. CDR1 is SGHAT and CDR2 is FQNNGV in the germline V gene. CDR3: CASSLEPGSDKQYF. The CDR3 nucleotides are TGTGCCAGTAGCTTAGAGCCCGGGAGCGATAAGCAGTATTTT.

This clonotype was picked up one time. CDR3 bases: TGTGCCAGCAGCAACAATATCAATGAGCAGTTCTTC. Translated, it gives CASSNNINEQFF. The chain couples TRBV11-1 to TRBJ2-1; D ambiguous. Germline CDR1 SGHAT, CDR2 FQDESV (reference sequence). Trimming left V 5 bases short and J 6 bases short, with 8 bases between. The CDR3 has 12 amino acids.

The V gene is TRBV11-2, the J gene TRBJ2-7; D is perhaps TRBD1 (6 bases). This CDR3 region has 13 residues. The V end lost 4 bases, the J end lost 7 bases, and 14 bases lay between the germline ends. Per germline, CDR1 SGHAT and CDR2 FQNNGV. The CDR3 loop reads CASSYQGPGEQYF. CDR3 sequence (DNA): TGTGCCAGCAGCTACCAGGGGCCCGGGGAGCAGTACTTC. The whole variable domain, filled in from reference TRBV11-2 and TRBJ2-7, reads EAGVAQSPRYKIIEKRQSVAFWCNPISGHATLYWYQQILGQGPKLLIQFQNNGVVDDSQLPKDRFSAERLKGVDSTLKIQPAKLEDSAVYLCASSYQGPGEQYFGPGTRLTVT.

Notes on this clonotype: One junction end does not reproduce the germline sequence, and a read error may be involved. J is TRBJ1-1 and V is TRBV12-3 or TRBV12-4, with D perhaps matching TRBD1 (6 bases). The length of the CDR3 is 14 residues. In DNA form, the CDR3 reads TGTGCCAGCAGTTTCCCTGGGACAAACACTGATGCTTTCTTT. Protein: CASSFPGTNTDAFF.

Details on this clonotype: The junction differs from germline at one of its ends, possibly a read error. J is TRBJ2-2 and V is TRBV4-1; 10 bases match TRBD1. The germline CDR1 and CDR2 sequences are MGHRA and YSYEKL. The CDR3 has 15 amino acids. CDR3 region: CAGSGQGGYSGELFF. For the CDR3, the DNA is TGCGCCGGCAGTGGACAGGGGGGCTACAGCGGGGAGCTGTTTTTT.

This clonotype was counted once. A much more abundant neighbour one base away suggests this may be a read error. This CDR3 is missing its conserved last phenylalanine or tryptophan, likely due to a read error. The chain employs TRBV6-6 and TRBJ2-1; D tentatively reads TRBD1 or TRBD2 (6 bases each). Between the trimmed V and J ends, which lost 5 bases and 10 bases, there was a span of 18 bases. Germline loops: CDR1 MNHNY, CDR2 SVGAGI (reference sequence). There are 14 residues in the CDR3. CDR3 coding DNA: TGTGCCAGCAGTGACACAAAATGGGGGGCGGAGCAGTTCTTG. Its translation is CASSDTKWGAEQFL.

This clonotype was recorded only once. This could be a read error, since a much larger clone is one nucleotide away. The chain links TRBV12-3 or TRBV12-4 to TRBJ2-1, with D perhaps assigned TRBD1 or TRBD2 (5 bases each). The V end was cut by 10 bases, the J end by 0 bases, with 16 bases between. The CDR3 covers 15 residues. CDR3 region: CATKVGTSSYNEQFF. In nucleotides, the CDR3 is TGTGCCACAAAGGTCGGGACCAGCTCCTACAATGAGCAGTTCTTC.

In its sample, this clonotype was seen many times. The CDR3 spells CAIGAGAQETQYF. The DNA of the CDR3 is TGTGCCATCGGGGCAGGGGCCCAAGAGACCCAGTACTTC. V usage is TRBV10-3 and J usage is TRBJ2-5; tentative D call: TRBD1 (6 bases). From germline, CDR1 is ENHRY and CDR2 SYGVKD. V lost 8 bases to trimming and J lost 1 base, with 11 bases between them. The CDR3 totals 13 residues.

The rearrangement links TRBV11-2 to TRBJ2-7, with D uncertain. The CDR3 has 13 residues. Germline CDR1 and CDR2: SGHAT and FQNNGV. Trimming pared 0 bases from V and 8 bases from J, leaving 11 bases between. The DNA for the CDR3 is TGTGCCAGCAGCTTAGATCTGCGGTACAAGCAGTACTTC. Translated: CASSLDLRYKQYF. The whole variable domain, remainder taken from reference TRBV11-2 and TRBJ2-7, is EAGVAQSPRYKIIEKRQSVAFWCNPISGHATLYWYQQILGQGPKLLIQFQNNGVVDDSQLPKDRFSAERLKGVDSTLKIQPAKLEDSAVYLCASSLDLRYKQYFGPGTRLTVT.

This clonotype turned up a few times. The rearrangement links TRBV6-6 to TRBJ2-6; either TRBD1 or TRBD2 may fit D (6 bases each). Germline V gene lookup returns CDR1 MNHNY and CDR2 SVGAGI (reference sequence). This CDR3 region has 17 residues. V shed 0 bases and J shed 2 bases, with 11 bases lying between them. DNA for the CDR3: TGTGCCAGCAGTTACTCGGGGGGCGCACCTGGGGCCAACGTCCTGACTTTC. It translates to CASSYSGGAPGANVLTF.

Worth noting for this clonotype: A read error is possible here, since a much larger clone lies one base away. The chain links TRBV4-1 to TRBJ2-7, with 10 bases lining up with TRBD1. CDR1 is MGHRA and CDR2 is YSYEKL in the germline V gene. CDR3 length equals 15 residues. CDR3 in DNA: TGCGCCAGCAGCCCAAGACAGGGGGCGACCTACAAGCAGTACTTC. It codes for CASSPRQGATYKQYF.

In this sample, this clonotype turned up many times. The chain uses TRBV4-1 and TRBJ2-1; 7 bases line up with TRBD2. Germline CDR1 and CDR2: MGHRA and YSYEKL. Trimming took 1 base from V and 7 from J; bases not matched to a gene: 10. This CDR3 is built from 16 residues. As DNA, the CDR3 is TGCGCCAGCAGCCAAGGAAGAGGACTAGAGCGGAATGAGCAGTTCTTC. It specifies CASSQGRGLERNEQFF.

About this clonotype: This is likely a read error, given that the CDR3 carries no conserved phenylalanine or tryptophan at its end. The chain has TRBV6-6 and TRBJ1-1; tentative D call: TRBD1 (6 bases). Germline CDR1 and CDR2: MNHNY and SVGAGI (reference sequence). The CDR3 has 11 amino acids. Trimming shortened V by 6 bases and J by 9 bases, and 11 bases separated the two germline ends. DNA of the CDR3: TGTGCCAGCAGGTACAGGGATCAAGCTTTCTAT. It specifies CASRYRDQAFY.

As for this clonotype: Germline is not matched at one junction end, which may reflect a read error. This chain joins TRBV5-4 and TRBJ2-1; D remains unclear. CDR3 length equals 17 residues. Per the germline V gene, CDR1 is SGHNT and CDR2 is YYREEE (reference sequence). The CDR3 sequence is CASSLLRVTNTYNGQFF. CDR3 sequence (DNA): TGTGCCAGCAGCCTACTTAGAGTTACGAACACCTACAATGGGCAGTTCTTC.

The chain is built from TRBV4-3 and TRBJ2-4; the match to TRBD2 covers 8 bases. The CDR3 loop spans 18 amino acids. Trimming removed 5 bases from V and 1 base from J; junction bases left unmatched: 13. Germline lookup yields CDR1 LGHNA and CDR2 YSLEER. This CDR3 reads CASSKVAGRVSAKNIQYF. CDR3 DNA sequence: TGCGCCAGCAGCAAAGTCGCCGGGAGGGTCTCGGCCAAAAACATTCAGTACTTC.

A note on this clonotype: A much larger clone is a single base away; this may be a read error. J is TRBJ2-3 and V is TRBV10-3; 15 positions agree with TRBD2. The V segment lost 8 bases and the J segment 2 bases; nucleotides outside the gene matches: 8. The CDR3 has 17 amino acids. Germline values: CDR1 ENHRY, CDR2 SYGVKD. Written as DNA, the CDR3 is TGTGCCATCGGGACTAGCGGGAGGTCCGTCTACACAGATACGCAGTATTTT. It encodes CAIGTSGRSVYTDTQYF.

Concerning this clonotype itself: The conserved phenylalanine or tryptophan is not found at the CDR3 terminus, so this likely reflects a read error. The V gene is TRBV11-2, the J gene TRBJ2-7; D call uncertain. This CDR3 is built from 13 residues. Looked up from germline, CDR1 is SGHAT and CDR2 is FQNNGV. The chain's CDR3 is CESRALSSYEQYL. CDR3 nucleotide sequence: TGTGAGTCCCGAGCCCTGAGCTCATACGAGCAGTACCTC.

On this clonotype: This may arise from a read error, as a much more abundant clone is one base away. The rearrangement links TRBV6-1 to TRBJ2-6; 9 nucleotides agree with TRBD2. Germline values: CDR1 MNHNS, CDR2 SASEGT. This CDR3 has 18 residues. Trimming removed 6 bases from V and 0 bases from J; junction bases left unmatched: 9. The CDR3 nucleotides are TGTGCCAGCAGGGAGGTACTAGCGGGCCTCTCTGGGGCCAACGTCCTGACTTTC. The encoded protein is CASREVLAGLSGANVLTF.

A note on this clonotype: Just one base apart from a much larger clone, this may be a read error. This rearrangement joins TRBV5-1 to TRBJ2-2; D remains unclear. The ends were cut back, 0 bases at V and 3 bases at J, with 3 bases in the middle. Germline CDR1 reads SGHRS; CDR2 reads YFSETQ. This CDR3 comprises 13 residues. This CDR3 is CASSLGYTGELFF. In DNA form, the CDR3 reads TGCGCCAGCAGCTTGGGTTACACCGGGGAGCTGTTTTTT.

Notes on this clonotype: A much larger clone is a single base away; this may be a read error. The chain recombines TRBV10-3 with TRBJ1-2, with TRBD1 matching 9 bases. The CDR3 totals 13 residues. The germline gives CDR1 ENHRY, CDR2 SYGVKD. Written as DNA, the CDR3 is TGTGTCATCAGTGGGGACAGGGTGAATGGCTACACCTTC. Its protein product is CVISGDRVNGYTF.

The gene calls are TRBV5-4 and TRBJ1-1, with 7 bases aligning to TRBD1. This CDR3 comprises 14 residues. Per germline, CDR1 SGHNT and CDR2 YYREEE (reference sequence). V shed 2 bases and J 5 bases; nucleotides not matched to a gene: 6. The CDR3 sequence: CASSFQGVGTEAFF. CDR3 in DNA: TGTGCCAGCAGCTTCCAGGGGGTAGGAACTGAAGCTTTCTTT.